These T cell receptor beta chains were read from a single sample in a study of HIV-infected patients and healthy controls. TCRdb re-derived calls from the 5' RACE reads in MiXCR, one entry per CDR3 protein. This sample has about 19,000 distinct CDR3 sequences; roughly 8.9% occur once, and the top ten carry about 2.6%. The source material was blood. Receptor source: an adult in good health. The CDR3 runs from the conserved cysteine through the conserved F or W. The order of the fields is J gene, V gene, CDR3 length, CDR3 protein.

TRBJ2-1	TRBV20-1	13	CGTKRGDYNEQFF
TRBJ2-1	TRBV6-4	15	CASSDSSGSYNEQFF
TRBJ2-1	TRBV7-2	15	CASSLASVPYNEQFF
TRBJ1-1	TRBV5-1	14	CASSLSSANTEAFF
TRBJ2-1	TRBV4-2	15	CASSQDRGGVAEQFF
TRBJ2-3	TRBV29-1	14	CSVELAAGTDTQYF
TRBJ2-3	TRBV7-9	14	CASSLRGVTDTQYF
TRBJ2-3	TRBV18	15	CASSPSLAETDTQYF
TRBJ2-3	TRBV19	12	CASKWDTDTQYF
TRBJ1-1	TRBV29-1	13	CSVATQENTEAFF